The 8 T cell receptor beta chains below come from one sample, sequenced in a study of CXCR3-negative and CXCR3-positive naive CD8 T cells. No antigen has been assigned to these receptors. The study, taken as a whole, reports: Greater hydrophobicity was found in TRB CDR3s of CXCR3-positive naive cells than of CXCR3-negative naive cells.

The TRB libraries of cDNA were built by UMI-labeled 5' RACE. Reanalyzing the 5' RACE reads, TCRdb keeps one entry per CDR3 protein, without DNA. Its table records 150,000 to 180,000 distinct CDR3 sequences. The sample comprised naive CXCR3+ CD8+ T cells from blood. Subset specified: CD45RO-CCR7+CD27+CD95- naive CD8+ T cells expressing CXCR3 (TNR3+). These receptors were collected from a human donor in good health. Some clones in this sample may be carry-over from other donors' samples.

The CDR3 loop reads CASSQTGIEAFF. The chain couples TRBV5-6 to TRBJ1-1; TCRdb designates TRBD1, a call that cannot be tested without DNA. From germline, CDR1 is SGHDT and CDR2 YYEEEE. This CDR3 comprises 12 residues.

V gene TRBV2 combines with J gene TRBJ2-1; TCRdb's D call, TRBD2, is unchecked because there is no DNA. The CDR3 has 15 residues. Germline loops: CDR1 SNHLY, CDR2 FYNNEI. This CDR3 is CASSEEFSGANEQFF.

The J gene is TRBJ2-3, the V gene TRBV7-2; the D gene TCRdb calls, TRBD2, cannot be checked with no DNA. The germline CDR1 and CDR2 sequences are SGHTA and FQGNSA. CDR3 length equals 15 residues. CDR3 region: CASSLLAGETDTQYF.

The chain recombines TRBV5-1 with TRBJ2-7; TCRdb's D call of TRBD1 is untestable without DNA. The CDR3 runs 15 residues. Germline V gives CDR1 SGHRS, CDR2 YFSETQ. The CDR3 loop is CASSSRDRSSYEQYF.

The chain combines TRBV24-1 with TRBJ2-2; TCRdb returns TRBD1, unconfirmable since there is no DNA. This CDR3 contains 16 residues. Germline CDR1 and CDR2: KGHDR and SFDVKD. CDR3 sequence reads: CATSDGRGRNTGELFF.

V usage is TRBV27 and J usage is TRBJ1-2; lacking DNA, the TRBD1 call made by TCRdb goes unchecked. Germline-derived CDR1 and CDR2 are MNHEY and SMNVEV (reference sequence). The CDR3 has 14 amino acids. The CDR3 reads CASRKQGAYYGYTF.

The chain is built from TRBV20-1 and TRBJ2-7. Germline CDR1 is DFQATT and CDR2 is SNEGSKA (reference sequence). The CDR3 is 11 residues long. CDR3 loop: CSAQSSYEQYF.

The chain joins TRBV14 to TRBJ2-7. The CDR3 is 14 amino acids. Germline CDR1 SGHDN, CDR2 FVKESK. The CDR3 is CASSQEEVPHEQYF.